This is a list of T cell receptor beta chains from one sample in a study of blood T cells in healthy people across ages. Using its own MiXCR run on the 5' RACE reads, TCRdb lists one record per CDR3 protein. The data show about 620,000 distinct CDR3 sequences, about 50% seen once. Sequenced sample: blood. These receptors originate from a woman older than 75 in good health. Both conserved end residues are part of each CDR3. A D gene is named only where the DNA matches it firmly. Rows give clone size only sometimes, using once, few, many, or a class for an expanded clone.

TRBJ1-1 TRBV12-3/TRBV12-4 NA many CASSLVGVQAFF TGTGCCAGCAGTTTGGTAGGTGTACAAGCTTTCTTT
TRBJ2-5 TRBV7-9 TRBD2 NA CASSLESSGGAYNEQYF TGTGCCAGCAGCTTAGAGTCTAGCGGGGGTGCCTACAATGAGCAGTACTTC
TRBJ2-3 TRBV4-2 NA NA CASSDYGSANPDTQYF TGTGCCAGCTCTGACTACGGGAGCGCCAATCCGGATACGCAGTATTTT
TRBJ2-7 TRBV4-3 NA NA CASSQIVGASYEQYF TGCGCCAGCAGCCAAATAGTGGGGGCCTCCTACGAGCAGTACTTC
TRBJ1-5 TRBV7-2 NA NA CASSLGRRSNQPQHF TGTGCCAGCAGCTTAGGGCGACGTAGCAATCAGCCCCAGCATTTT
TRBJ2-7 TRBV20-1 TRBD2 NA CSAPLTSGAYNEQYF TGCAGTGCTCCCCTCACTAGCGGGGCTTACAATGAGCAGTACTTC
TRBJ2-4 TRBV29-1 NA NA CSATDSWSYEQYF TGCAGCGCGACGGACAGCTGGAGCTACGAGCAATACTTC
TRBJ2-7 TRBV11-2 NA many CASSSILRGPYEQYF TGTGCCAGCAGCTCAATTTTAAGGGGACCCTACGAGCAGTACTTC
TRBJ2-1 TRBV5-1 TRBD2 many CASSPTAGGLYNEQFF TGCGCCAGCAGCCCCACAGCGGGGGGACTCTACAATGAGCAGTTCTTC
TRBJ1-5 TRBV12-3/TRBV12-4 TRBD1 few CASSRGTGIQPQHF TGTGCCAGCAGTCGAGGGACAGGGATCCAGCCCCAGCATTTT
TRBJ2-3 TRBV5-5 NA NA CASSLEARRQIKQYF TGTGCCAGCAGCTTGGAGGCCCGAAGACAGATAAAGCAGTATTTT
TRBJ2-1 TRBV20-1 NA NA CSARDLTEQFF TGCAGTGCTAGAGATCTTACGGAGCAGTTCTTC
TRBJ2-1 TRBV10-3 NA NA CAISEVPRDEQFF TGTGCCATCAGTGAGGTCCCCCGCGATGAGCAGTTCTTC
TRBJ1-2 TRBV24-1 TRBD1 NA CATSDGDRTYGYTF TGCGCCACCAGTGATGGGGACAGGACCTATGGCTACACCTTC
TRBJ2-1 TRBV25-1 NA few CASKWADSYEQFF TGTGCCAGCAAGTGGGCGGATTCCTACGAGCAGTTCTTC
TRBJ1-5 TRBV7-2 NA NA CASSLVGPARADQPQHF TGTGCCAGCAGCTTAGTGGGGCCAGCCAGGGCCGATCAGCCCCAGCATTTT
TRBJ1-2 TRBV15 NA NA CATSSGSTERYTF TGTGCCACCAGCAGTGGTTCGACAGAGCGCTACACCTTC
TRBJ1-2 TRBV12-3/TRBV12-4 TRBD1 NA CASNRQGLRLPYGYTF TGTGCCAGCAACCGACAGGGTCTAAGGTTACCCTATGGCTACACCTTC
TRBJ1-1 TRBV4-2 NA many CASSQSDRPNTEAFF TGTGCCAGCAGCCAATCTGACAGACCGAACACTGAAGCTTTCTTT
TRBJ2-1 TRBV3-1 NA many CASSQSGGRSEQFF TGTGCCAGCAGCCAATCAGGCGGGCGCAGTGAGCAGTTCTTC
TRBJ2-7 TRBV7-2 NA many CASSTYQRDYEQYF TGTGCCAGCAGCACTTACCAGAGGGACTACGAGCAGTACTTC
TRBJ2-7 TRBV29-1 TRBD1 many CSVTGTSYEQYF TGCAGCGTGACAGGGACGTCCTACGAGCAGTACTTC
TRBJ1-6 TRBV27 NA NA CASSWDPTPRLNSPLHF TGTGCCAGCAGTTGGGATCCTACTCCCCGTTTGAATTCACCCCTCCACTTT